This T cell receptor (beta chain) was obtained from a study of blood T cell repertoires in COVID-19. The CDR3 totals 14 residues. J was trimmed by 2 bases and V by 5 bases; bases with no gene match: 3. Germline assignment: CDR1 LNHNV and CDR2 YYDKDF (reference sequence). Study members were between about 18 and 95 years old and lived in about two dozen US regions. The table came from immunoSEQ multiplex PCR; TCRdb's copy has only in-frame clones and leaves some out. The top ten clones hold under 2.5% of a sample with 250,000 to 300,000 clones, more than 75% of them seen once. This chain joins TRBV15 and TRBJ1-3; TRBD1 aligns across 7 bases. This TCR was recovered from a woman in her fifties or sixties in a cohort exposed to, infected with or recovered from COVID-19 (not recorded which). Material for sequencing was PBMCs or T cells enriched from blood (not recorded which). CDR3 loop: CATSDTGAGNTIYF. CDR3 DNA sequence: TGTGCCACCAGCGATACAGGGGCTGGAAACACCATATATTTT.